Listed below are T cell receptor beta chains from one sample, sequenced in a study of Graves' ophthalmopathy and Graves' hyperthyroidism. Each CDR3 protein is one row after TCRdb ran MiXCR on the multiplex PCR reads. Among about 700,000 distinct CDR3 sequences, roughly 40% were seen once, and the ten largest hold roughly 45%. Sequenced material: peripheral blood. The receptors shown here come from an adult man with Graves' ophthalmopathy. Both conserved end residues are part of each CDR3. Each record gives: V gene, J gene, CDR3 protein.

TRBV25-1	TRBJ1-6	CASSPLHF
TRBV10-3	TRBJ1-1	CAIQRGFGDTEAFF
TRBV20-1	TRBJ1-1	CSAPNRDRQIQAFF
TRBV7-6	TRBJ1-1	CASSLGQGQAEAFF
TRBV19	TRBJ2-2	CASFGGRFTGELFF
TRBV15	TRBJ2-5	CATSRASHSGRETQYF
TRBV19	TRBJ1-5	CASTVRGAIGQPQHF
TRBV7-9	TRBJ1-5	CASSQEGLTNQPQHF
TRBV10-3	TRBJ2-7	CAISDGGYEQYF
TRBV10-3	TRBJ1-2	CASSYGSSYGYTF
TRBV24-1	TRBJ2-5	CATSDRNGGQETQYF
TRBV12-3/TRBV12-4	TRBJ1-2	CASSLLTEGYSGYTF
TRBV25-1	TRBJ2-2	CASARWRAGELFF
TRBV25-1	TRBJ2-7	CASYRLAGDYEQYF
TRBV5-6	TRBJ1-3	CASSSDSPGNTIYF
TRBV15	TRBJ2-7	CATSRERGGGYYEQYF
TRBV7-2	TRBJ2-5	CASSFDSGGETQYF
TRBV12-3/TRBV12-4	TRBJ1-4	CASSDTGMGLGNEKLFF
TRBV7-8	TRBJ1-5	CASSTRDRWDSNQPQHF